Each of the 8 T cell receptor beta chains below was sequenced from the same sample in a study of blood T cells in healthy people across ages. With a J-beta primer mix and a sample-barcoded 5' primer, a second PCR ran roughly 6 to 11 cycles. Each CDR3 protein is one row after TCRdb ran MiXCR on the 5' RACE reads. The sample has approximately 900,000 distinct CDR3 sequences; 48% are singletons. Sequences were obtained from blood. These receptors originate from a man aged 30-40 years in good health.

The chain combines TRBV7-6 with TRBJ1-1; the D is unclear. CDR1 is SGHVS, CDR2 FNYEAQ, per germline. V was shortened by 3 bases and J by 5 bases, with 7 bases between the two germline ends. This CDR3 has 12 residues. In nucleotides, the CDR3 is TGTGCCAGCAGCTTCCAAGGGACTGAAGCTTTCTTT. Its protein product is CASSFQGTEAFF.

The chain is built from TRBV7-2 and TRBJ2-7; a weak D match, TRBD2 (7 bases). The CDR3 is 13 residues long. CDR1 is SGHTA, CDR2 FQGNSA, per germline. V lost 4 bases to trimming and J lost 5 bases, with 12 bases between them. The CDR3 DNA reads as TGTGCCAGCAGCTGGGGGGGCCGCGACGAGCAGTACTTC. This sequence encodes CASSWGGRDEQYF.

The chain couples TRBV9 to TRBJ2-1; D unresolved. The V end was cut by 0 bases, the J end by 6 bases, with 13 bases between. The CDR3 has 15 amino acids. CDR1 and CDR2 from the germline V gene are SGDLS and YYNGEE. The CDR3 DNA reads TGTGCCAGCAGCGTAGGACCAGAGGTGATCAATGAGCAGTTCTTC. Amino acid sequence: CASSVGPEVINEQFF. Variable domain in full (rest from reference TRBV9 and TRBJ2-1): DSGVTQTPKHLITATGQRVTLRCSPRSGDLSVYWYQQSLDQGLQFLIQYYNGEERAKGNILERFSAQQFPDLHSELNLSSLELGDSALYFCASSVGPEVINEQFFGPGTRLTVL.

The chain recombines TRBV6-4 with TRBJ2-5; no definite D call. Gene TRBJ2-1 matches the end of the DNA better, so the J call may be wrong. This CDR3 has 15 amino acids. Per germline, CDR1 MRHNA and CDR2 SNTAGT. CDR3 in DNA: TGTGCCAGCAGTGCTTTCGGTGGCATACAAGAGACCCAGTTCTTC. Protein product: CASSAFGGIQETQFF.

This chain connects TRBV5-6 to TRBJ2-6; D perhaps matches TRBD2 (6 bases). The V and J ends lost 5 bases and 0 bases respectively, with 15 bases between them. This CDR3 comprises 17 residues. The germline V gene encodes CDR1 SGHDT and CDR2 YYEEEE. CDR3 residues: CASRYGSTPSGANVLTF. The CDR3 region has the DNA TGTGCCAGCAGGTACGGGAGTACACCCTCTGGGGCCAACGTCCTGACTTTC.

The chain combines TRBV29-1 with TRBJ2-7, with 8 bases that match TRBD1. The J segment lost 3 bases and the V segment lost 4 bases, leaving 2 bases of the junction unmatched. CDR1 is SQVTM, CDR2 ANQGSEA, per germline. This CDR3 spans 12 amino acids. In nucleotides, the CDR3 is TGCAGCGTTGTAGACAGGGGCTACGAGCAGTACTTC. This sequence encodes CSVVDRGYEQYF.

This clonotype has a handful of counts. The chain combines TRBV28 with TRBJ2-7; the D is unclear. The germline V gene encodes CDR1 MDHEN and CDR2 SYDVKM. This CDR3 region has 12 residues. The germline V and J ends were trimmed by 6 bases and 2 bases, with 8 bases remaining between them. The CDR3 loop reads CASRRSTYEQYF. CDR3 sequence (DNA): TGTGCCAGCAGAAGGAGCACCTACGAGCAGTACTTC.

CDR3 loop: CSARSGLALSYEQYF. CDR3 DNA sequence: TGCAGTGCTAGATCCGGACTAGCCCTGTCCTACGAGCAGTACTTC. J is TRBJ2-7 and V is TRBV20-1; 8 nucleotides line up with TRBD2. Germline V lookup: CDR1 DFQATT, CDR2 SNEGSKA (reference sequence). The CDR3 has 15 amino acids. J lost 1 base, V lost 2 bases, and 7 bases had no gene match.